Following are 27 T cell receptor beta chains from one sample sequenced in a study of beta chain features in type 1 diabetes. Sequenced material consisted of expressed TCRB transcripts (all of the isolated RNA was reverse transcribed). Sequencing was performed with immunoSEQ multiplex PCR; in TCRdb, only in-frame clones are kept and a portion is missing. Of 860,000 or so clones listed, roughly 15% are singletons. Sequenced sample: naive CD4+ T cells from blood. The source is a woman in her late teens or twenties in good health.

Only a few counts were recorded for this clone. The genes are TRBV6-1 and TRBJ1-2, with TRBD1 matching over 8 bases. CDR3 length equals 14 residues. Germline lookup yields CDR1 MNHNS and CDR2 SASEGT. After removal of 0 bases from V and 7 bases from J, the junction contained 4 bases not matched to a gene. The CDR3: CASSEAQGATGYTF. CDR3 DNA sequence: TGTGCCAGCAGTGAAGCGCAGGGGGCTACTGGCTACACCTTC.

This clone was counted only a few times. The rearrangement links TRBV6-5 to TRBJ2-3, with TRBD2 as a possible D gene (5 bases). With 8 bases removed from V and 1 base from J, the gap between germline ends came to 10 bases. This CDR3 region has 13 residues. Germline V gives CDR1 MNHEY, CDR2 SVGAGI. Here the CDR3 reads CASGSGRTDTQYF. CDR3 DNA: TGTGCCAGCGGCAGCGGACGCACAGATACGCAGTATTTT.

The rearrangement joins TRBV18 to TRBJ2-3; possible D gene TRBD1, 5 bases. This CDR3 region has 16 residues. Trimming pared 3 bases from V and 2 bases from J, leaving 15 bases between. The germline V gene has CDR1 KGHSH and CDR2 LQKENI. The CDR3 loop is CASSPFDRVVTDTQYF. For the CDR3, the DNA is TGTGCCAGCTCACCCTTCGACAGAGTTGTCACAGATACGCAGTATTTT.

This clone was counted only a few times. The chain carries TRBV4-1 and TRBJ2-5; D is unresolved. The CDR3 runs to 15 residues. The germline V gene encodes CDR1 MGHRA and CDR2 YSYEKL. V lost 0 bases, J lost 4 bases, and 12 bases lay in between. The CDR3 nucleotides read TGCGCCAGCAGCCAAGATGGGTACAGAGGAGAGACCCAGTACTTC. Protein product: CASSQDGYRGETQYF.

This clone was picked up a small number of times. The V call is TRBV27, the J call TRBJ2-5; TRBD2 is a possible D gene (5 bases). CDR1 MNHEY and CDR2 SMNVEV come from the germline V gene (reference sequence). This CDR3 is built from 14 residues. The germline V and J ends were trimmed by 7 bases and 2 bases, with 14 bases remaining between them. The chain's CDR3 is CASKLGARQETQYF. The DNA of the CDR3 is TGTGCCAGCAAGCTGGGAGCTAGGCAAGAGACCCAGTACTTC.

This clone has a handful of counts. The chain employs TRBV7-3 and TRBJ2-1; a possible D gene is TRBD2 (5 bases). This CDR3 comprises 14 residues. Germline V gene lookup returns CDR1 SGHTA and CDR2 FQGTGA. Trimming took 2 bases from V and 10 from J, leaving 15 bases between them. CDR3 DNA: TGTGCCAGCAGCTTATTAGGGCTCTCGGGGGAGCAGTTCTTC. This translates into CASSLLGLSGEQFF.

This clone has more than one count but fewer than ten. The chain links TRBV29-1 to TRBJ2-3; D is undetermined. V lost 7 bases, J lost 2 bases, and 16 bases lay in between. The CDR3 spans 14 residues. Germline CDR1 is SQVTM and CDR2 is ANQGSEA. CDR3 nucleotide sequence: TGCAGCGCATTGAATTTAGGCCTCACAGATACGCAGTATTTT. It encodes CSALNLGLTDTQYF.

This chain joins TRBV9 and TRBJ2-3, with a weak D call TRBD2 (7 bases). CDR1 is SGDLS and CDR2 is YYNGEE in the germline V gene. Trimming stripped 0 bases from V and 4 bases from J, with 15 bases between. This CDR3 comprises 16 residues. CDR3 coding DNA: TGTGCCAGCAGCGTAGTTGCGGGAGAGGGGGCAGATACGCAGTATTTT. Residues: CASSVVAGEGADTQYF.

This rearrangement joins TRBV7-9 to TRBJ2-7, with D tentatively TRBD2 (5 bases). Trimming left V 5 bases short and J 2 bases short, with 10 bases between. CDR1 and CDR2 from the germline V gene are SEHNR and FQNEAQ (reference sequence). CDR3 size: 13 residues. CDR3: CASSRVSAYEQYF. As DNA, the CDR3 is TGTGCCAGCAGCAGAGTTAGCGCCTACGAGCAGTACTTC.

This clone was seen a handful of times. The chain couples TRBV18 to TRBJ2-1; a possible D gene is TRBD1 (5 bases). Germline-derived CDR1 and CDR2 are KGHSH and LQKENI. V dropped 8 bases and J dropped 8 bases, with 13 bases sitting between them. The CDR3 loop spans 12 amino acids. CDR3 sequence reads: CASRLWGDEQFF. DNA for the CDR3: TGTGCCAGCCGCCTTTGGGGCGATGAGCAGTTCTTC.

The gene calls are TRBV7-9 and TRBJ2-2; 8 nucleotides align to TRBD1. This CDR3 has 17 residues. Germline V CDR1 and CDR2: SEHNR, FQNEAQ (reference sequence). V lost 5 bases to trimming and J lost 4 bases; unmatched junction nucleotides: 12. This CDR3 is CASSLRQGRTSTGELFF. Written as DNA, the CDR3 is TGTGCCAGCAGCCTAAGACAGGGGCGGACCTCCACCGGGGAGCTGTTTTTT. Full variable domain (rest looked up from reference TRBV7-9 and TRBJ2-2): DTGVSQNPRHKITKRGQNVTFRCDPISEHNRLYWYRQTLGQGPEFLTYFQNEAQLEKSRLLSDRFSAERPKGSFSTLEIQRTEQGDSAMYLCASSLRQGRTSTGELFFGEGSRLTVL.

The V gene is TRBV7-8, the J gene TRBJ1-1; D might be TRBD1 (5 bases). The CDR3 covers 20 residues. Germline CDR1 reads SGHVS; CDR2 reads FQNEAQ. With 1 base removed from V and 4 bases from J, the gap between germline ends came to 28 bases. CDR3 bases: TGTGCCAGCAGCTTAGTAATTTTCCCCGGGGGGAAAAGGACGGTCACTGAAGCTTTCTTT. It translates to CASSLVIFPGGKRTVTEAFF.

Only a few counts were recorded for this clone. The J gene is TRBJ2-3, the V gene TRBV25-1; TRBD2 aligns across 9 bases. Trimming cost V 3 bases and J 10 bases; bases outside gene matches: 5. The CDR3 is 13 amino acids. From germline, CDR1 is MGHDK and CDR2 SYGVNS. The CDR3 loop reads CASSELAGTSQYF. The DNA of the CDR3 is TGTGCCAGCAGTGAGCTAGCGGGAACGTCGCAGTATTTT.

This clone was counted only a few times. V gene TRBV6-1 combines with J gene TRBJ1-2; D gene ambiguous. Trimming left V 10 bases short and J 7 bases short, with 22 bases between. The CDR3 is 14 residues long. Per the germline V gene, CDR1 is MNHNS and CDR2 is SASEGT. The CDR3 DNA reads TGTGCCACTACCTCCCCGGGAGCCCCTGGTGGCTACACCTTC. Translation: CATTSPGAPGGYTF.

V usage is TRBV27 and J usage is TRBJ2-4; perhaps D is TRBD1 or TRBD2 (6 bases each). Germline V CDR1 and CDR2: MNHEY, SMNVEV (reference sequence). V was clipped by 8 bases and J by 7 bases, with 15 bases between them. This CDR3 has 13 residues. CDR3 region: CASGWGAVNIQYF. The CDR3 bases are TGTGCCAGCGGATGGGGGGCCGTGAACATTCAGTACTTC.

V usage is TRBV9 and J usage is TRBJ2-5, with 9 bases aligning to TRBD1. CDR1 and CDR2 from the germline V gene are SGDLS and YYNGEE. The CDR3 is 15 residues long. J gave up 4 bases and V 0 bases, and 4 bases lay outside the gene matches. The DNA of the CDR3 is TGTGCCAGCAGCGTAGCGGTGGGACAGGGAGAGACCCAGTACTTC. Translating it yields CASSVAVGQGETQYF.

This clone has only a few counts. The chain is built from TRBV5-1 and TRBJ1-1, with TRBD1 matching 9 bases. Germline CDR1 is SGHRS and CDR2 is YFSETQ. This CDR3 is 16 amino acids long. The V and J ends lost 0 bases and 1 base, in that order; junction bases with no gene match: 4. Here the CDR3 reads CASSLGGTGRNTEAFF. The CDR3 DNA is TGCGCCAGCAGCTTGGGCGGGACAGGGCGGAACACTGAAGCTTTCTTT.

CDR3 loop: CASSWGTSGNNEQFF. The CDR3 DNA reads TGTGCCAGCAGTTGGGGGACTAGCGGTAACAATGAGCAGTTCTTC. The chain employs TRBV6-5 and TRBJ2-1, with 11 bases that match TRBD2. The germline V gene encodes CDR1 MNHEY and CDR2 SVGAGI. After removal of 4 bases from V and 5 bases from J, the junction contained 4 bases not matched to a gene. The CDR3 is 15 amino acids.

This rearrangement joins TRBV5-1 to TRBJ2-2; D is undetermined. The CDR3 is made up of 14 amino acids. The germline V and J ends were trimmed by 0 bases and 6 bases, with 9 bases remaining between them. The germline V gene has CDR1 SGHRS and CDR2 YFSETQ. The CDR3 nucleotides read TGCGCCAGCAGCTTGGTTCAATCCCCCGGGGAGCTGTTTTTT. Protein: CASSLVQSPGELFF.

This chain connects TRBV10-3 to TRBJ2-3; D call uncertain. CDR3 size: 14 residues. CDR1 and CDR2 (germline): ENHRY, SYGVKD. V was clipped by 6 bases and J by 1 base, with 11 bases between them. The CDR3 DNA is TGTGCCATCAGACGTGCTTTGGGCACAGATACGCAGTATTTT. Protein sequence: CAIRRALGTDTQYF.

This sequence joins TRBV5-1 and TRBJ2-3; unclear D gene. Germline CDR1 is SGHRS and CDR2 is YFSETQ. Trimming stripped 0 bases from V and 2 bases from J, with 10 bases between. There are 15 residues in the CDR3. The CDR3 protein is CASSLEERLTDTQYF. The CDR3 region has the DNA TGCGCCAGCAGCTTGGAAGAGCGCCTCACAGATACGCAGTATTTT. Looking up the rest from reference TRBV5-1 and TRBJ2-3 gives the full variable domain: KAGVTQTPRYLIKTRGQQVTLSCSPISGHRSVSWYQQTPGQGLQFLFEYFSETQRNKGNFPGRFSGRQFSNSRSEMNVSTLELGDSALYLCASSLEERLTDTQYFGPGTRLTVL.

The rearrangement uses TRBV9 and TRBJ2-1, with 13 bases fitting TRBD2. The CDR3 contains 18 residues. Looked up from germline, CDR1 is SGDLS and CDR2 is YYNGEE. The junction had 7 bases not matched to a gene; V was cut back by 0 bases and J by 4 bases. In nucleotides, the CDR3 is TGTGCCAGCAGCGTAGGACTAGCGGGAGGTGTTTCTTACAATGAGCAGTTCTTC. Translating gives CASSVGLAGGVSYNEQFF. Filled out from reference TRBV9 and TRBJ2-1, the complete variable domain reads DSGVTQTPKHLITATGQRVTLRCSPRSGDLSVYWYQQSLDQGLQFLIQYYNGEERAKGNILERFSAQQFPDLHSELNLSSLELGDSALYFCASSVGLAGGVSYNEQFFGPGTRLTVL.

This clone was seen more than once but under ten times. J is TRBJ2-5 and V is TRBV15, with D unresolved. Per the germline V gene, CDR1 is LNHNV and CDR2 is YYDKDF (reference sequence). Trimming took 3 bases from V and 2 from J, leaving 13 bases between them. The CDR3 contains 15 residues. CDR3 sequence reads: CATSRSAGIQETQYF. CDR3 bases: TGTGCCACCAGCAGGTCAGCAGGAATACAAGAGACCCAGTACTTC.

The chain uses TRBV28 and TRBJ1-4, with D possibly being TRBD1 (6 bases). Germline V gene lookup returns CDR1 MDHEN and CDR2 SYDVKM. The CDR3 runs 14 residues. Trimming cost V 4 bases and J 12 bases, with 18 bases left between them. CDR3 protein: CASSSLTGLSELFF. DNA for the CDR3: TGTGCCAGCAGTTCCCTGACAGGCCTCTCGGAACTGTTTTTT. Full variable domain (rest looked up from reference TRBV28 and TRBJ1-4): DVKVTQSSRYLVKRTGEKVFLECVQDMDHENMFWYRQDPGLGLRLIYFSYDVKMKEKGDIPEGYSVSREKKERFSLILESASTNQTSMYLCASSSLTGLSELFFGSGTQLSVL.

The chain recombines TRBV2 with TRBJ2-1; D is perhaps TRBD1 (5 bases). CDR1 SNHLY and CDR2 FYNNEI come from the germline V gene. Deletions cut 8 bases from V and 0 bases from J, with 14 bases between. The CDR3 extends over 15 amino acids. The CDR3: CASQPRGSSYNEQFF. As DNA, the CDR3 is TGTGCCAGCCAACCTAGGGGTAGCTCCTACAATGAGCAGTTCTTC.

This clone has a handful of counts. This rearrangement joins TRBV15 to TRBJ2-7; 8 bases match TRBD2. The V and J ends lost 1 base and 5 bases, in that order; junction bases with no gene match: 7. The germline gives CDR1 LNHNV, CDR2 YYDKDF (reference sequence). There are 15 residues in the CDR3. The CDR3 sequence is CATSRGSGLAHEQYF. CDR3 DNA sequence: TGTGCCACCAGCAGAGGTTCAGGACTAGCCCACGAGCAGTACTTC.

This chain joins TRBV25-1 and TRBJ2-1, with a tentative D call TRBD2 (5 bases). The V and J ends lost 2 bases and 1 base respectively, with 9 bases between them. The CDR3 contains 15 residues. Germline V gene lookup returns CDR1 MGHDK and CDR2 SYGVNS. The CDR3 coding sequence is TGTGCCAGCAGTGAAGCGGGCCTATCCTACAATGAGCAGTTCTTC. Residues: CASSEAGLSYNEQFF.